The rows below give T cell receptor beta chains drawn from one sample of a study of beta chain features in type 1 diabetes. Produced via immunoSEQ multiplex PCR; TCRdb's table is partial and in-frame only. Among about 210,000 clones listed, about a tenth were seen once. Input material: central memory CD4+ T cells from blood. These receptors were taken from a man aged 18-30 years in good health. CDR3s include the opening cysteine and the closing phenylalanine or tryptophan.

j_gene: TRBJ1-1; v_gene: TRBV30; CDR3aa: CAWSDTGTKAFF
j_gene: TRBJ2-5; v_gene: TRBV30; CDR3aa: CAWTMYAGSGTQYF
j_gene: TRBJ2-1; v_gene: TRBV5-4; CDR3aa: CASSPGLAGFEQFF
j_gene: TRBJ2-1; v_gene: TRBV15; CDR3aa: CATSRDPIMETSSYNEQFF
j_gene: TRBJ2-2; v_gene: TRBV23-1; CDR3aa: CASVTEKDTGELFF
j_gene: TRBJ2-3; v_gene: TRBV25-1; CDR3aa: CASSEGGQGTDTQYF
j_gene: TRBJ2-2; v_gene: TRBV9; CDR3aa: CASSVTGANGELFF
j_gene: TRBJ1-1; v_gene: TRBV29-1; CDR3aa: CSVDIGQTMNTEAFF
j_gene: TRBJ2-7; v_gene: TRBV4-2; CDR3aa: CASSSIASGTSYEQYF
j_gene: TRBJ2-7; v_gene: TRBV29-1; CDR3aa: CSVVTVTYEQYF
j_gene: TRBJ2-5; v_gene: TRBV10-3; CDR3aa: CAISGTEGLAQYF
j_gene: TRBJ2-1; v_gene: TRBV9; CDR3aa: CASSVAAGGSNEQFF
j_gene: TRBJ2-1; v_gene: TRBV6-5; CDR3aa: CASRRSAGSYNEQFF
j_gene: TRBJ2-7; v_gene: TRBV7-6; CDR3aa: CASSLEDGTGAYEQYF
j_gene: TRBJ2-3; v_gene: TRBV29-1; CDR3aa: CSSNTDTQYF
j_gene: TRBJ2-6; v_gene: TRBV11-3; CDR3aa: CASSAGQGSSGANVLTF
j_gene: TRBJ1-1; v_gene: TRBV27; CDR3aa: CASSLIRDRVTEAFF
j_gene: TRBJ2-7; v_gene: TRBV6-5; CDR3aa: CASSYAGTGPYEQYF
j_gene: TRBJ2-7; v_gene: TRBV2; CDR3aa: CASRLAGPYEQYF
j_gene: TRBJ2-7; v_gene: TRBV7-9; CDR3aa: CASSLLLAGGQGEQYF
j_gene: TRBJ1-1; v_gene: TRBV10-3; CDR3aa: CAIIRGSGNPEAFF
j_gene: TRBJ2-3; v_gene: TRBV6-6; CDR3aa: CASRPRVGRGDTQYF
j_gene: TRBJ2-7; v_gene: TRBV27; CDR3aa: CASRKTGQGLYEQYF
j_gene: TRBJ2-1; v_gene: TRBV6-1; CDR3aa: CASSPAREGRGEQFF
j_gene: TRBJ1-2; v_gene: TRBV7-3; CDR3aa: CASSAPGQDRGYTF
j_gene: TRBJ2-2; v_gene: TRBV5-1; CDR3aa: CASSFGRNTGELFF